One sample yielded the 21 T cell receptor beta chains listed below, sequenced in a study of T cells in Graves' hyperthyroidism and ophthalmopathy. RNA transcripts gave rise to amplified TCR beta CDR3 regions. TCR CDR3 regions were first amplified by RT-PCR with HTBI primers. Via MiXCR, TCRdb re-called the multiplex PCR reads, giving one row per CDR3 protein. Among 300,000 to 350,000 distinct CDR3 sequences listed, roughly 15% were seen once. Material: blood. These receptors originate from a man younger than 40 with Graves' hyperthyroidism.

There are many counts of this clonotype. V usage is TRBV5-1 and J usage is TRBJ2-7; D call uncertain. The CDR3 spans 13 residues. V lost 0 bases and J lost 1, with 5 bases in between. Per germline, CDR1 SGHRS and CDR2 YFSETQ. The CDR3 region has the DNA TGCGCCAGCAGCTTGGAGGTGTCCTACGAGCAGTACTTC. Translation gives CASSLEVSYEQYF.

The table lists this clonotype with many counts. V and J are TRBV11-2 and TRBJ2-3; D not certain. CDR3 size: 12 residues. CDR1 and CDR2 from the germline V gene are SGHAT and FQNNGV. V dropped 4 bases and J dropped 6 bases, with 8 bases sitting between them. CDR3 residues: CASSSERDTQYF. The CDR3 DNA sequence: TGTGCCAGCAGCTCCGAGAGGGATACGCAGTATTTT.

V gene TRBV27 combines with J gene TRBJ2-4; D might be TRBD2 (6 bases). The CDR3 covers 16 residues. V lost 3 bases, J lost 0 bases, and 12 bases lay in between. Germline V lookup: CDR1 MNHEY, CDR2 SMNVEV (reference sequence). The CDR3 nucleotides are TGTGCCAGCAGTTTTTGGGAGGACATAGCCAAAAACATTCAGTACTTC. Translating it yields CASSFWEDIAKNIQYF.

This clonotype was observed many times. The rearrangement uses TRBV12-3 or TRBV12-4 and TRBJ1-2; TRBD1 agrees at 7 bases. The CDR3 totals 17 residues. J was trimmed by 8 bases and V by 3 bases; bases with no gene match: 18. CDR3 coding DNA: TGTGCCAGCAGTTTTTCGGGCGGCAGGGGGTCTTCAGAGGGCTACACCTTC. Protein product: CASSFSGGRGSSEGYTF.

This clonotype showed up many times. The chain combines TRBV7-2 with TRBJ2-7, with 8 bases identical to TRBD2. CDR1 is SGHTA and CDR2 is FQGNSA in the germline V gene. V shed 4 bases, J shed 3 bases, and the junction held 5 bases outside the gene matches. CDR3 length: 14 amino acids. CDR3 coding DNA: TGTGCCAGCAGCTCGGGACTAGGGTTCTACGAGCAGTACTTC. It encodes CASSSGLGFYEQYF.

The J gene is TRBJ2-3, the V gene TRBV5-1, with 12 bases fitting TRBD2. This CDR3 region has 16 residues. The ends lost 2 bases at V and 6 bases at J; junction bases unmatched: 7. Germline V gene sequence: CDR1 SGHRS, CDR2 YFSETQ. CDR3 sequence (DNA): TGCGCCAGCAGCTTTCGACTAGCGGGAGCGGTTGATACGCAGTATTTT. Residues: CASSFRLAGAVDTQYF.

Ten or more counts support this clonotype. The V and J genes are TRBV2 and TRBJ1-1, with TRBD1 matching 7 bases. This CDR3 is 14 amino acids long. J lost 11 bases, V lost 8 bases, and 17 bases had no gene match. Germline V gene data show CDR1 as SNHLY and CDR2 as FYNNEI. The CDR3 nucleotides read TGTGCCAGCCGCTCTTCCGCAGGGGGTGGGAGCGCTTTCTTT. Amino acids: CASRSSAGGGSAFF.

The V call is TRBV28, the J call TRBJ2-7; D possibly corresponds to TRBD1 (6 bases). The V end lost 6 bases, the J end lost 0 bases, and 15 bases lay between the germline ends. The CDR3 is 15 residues long. CDR1 and CDR2 (germline): MDHEN, SYDVKM. The DNA of the CDR3 is TGTGCCAGCAGGGGGACGACAGGATTCTCCTACGAGCAGTACTTC. Amino acid sequence: CASRGTTGFSYEQYF. The full variable domain, rest sourced from reference TRBV28 and TRBJ2-7, is DVKVTQSSRYLVKRTGEKVFLECVQDMDHENMFWYRQDPGLGLRLIYFSYDVKMKEKGDIPEGYSVSREKKERFSLILESASTNQTSMYLCASRGTTGFSYEQYFGPGTRLTVT.

This clonotype came up once. The chain carries TRBV11-3 and TRBJ2-7; 8 bases agree with TRBD2. J was trimmed by 6 bases and V by 5 bases; bases with no gene match: 12. CDR1 and CDR2 from the germline V gene are SGHNT and YENEEA. The CDR3 runs to 15 residues. The CDR3 DNA reads TGTGCCAGCAGCCCCCAACCGGGACTAGGTAGCGAGCAGTACTTC. It encodes CASSPQPGLGSEQYF. The entire variable domain, with the rest obtained from reference TRBV11-3 and TRBJ2-7, is as follows: EAGVVQSPRYKIIEKKQPVAFWCNPISGHNTLYWYLQNLGQGPELLIRYENEEAVDDSQLPKDRFSAERLKGVDSTLKIQPAELGDSAVYLCASSPQPGLGSEQYFGPGTRLTVT.

This clonotype came up many times. V is TRBV6-1 and J is TRBJ1-1; the D gene is possibly TRBD1 (5 bases). The CDR3 extends over 16 amino acids. Germline V gene sequence: CDR1 MNHNS, CDR2 SASEGT. The V and J ends lost 6 bases and 1 base respectively, with 18 bases between them. The CDR3 bases are TGTGCCAGCAGCTTCGCAGGGTATCTATCGAACACTGAAGCTTTCTTT. It translates to CASSFAGYLSNTEAFF.

Only a few counts were recorded for this clonotype. The chain carries TRBV25-1 and TRBJ1-4; no clear D gene. V was trimmed by 8 bases and J by 7 bases, leaving 14 bases between them. The CDR3 consists of 13 residues. Germline V gene data show CDR1 as MGHDK and CDR2 as SYGVNS. CDR3 nucleotide sequence: TGTGCCAGCGGGTTCGGACGGGGTGAAAAACTGTTTTTT. Its protein is CASGFGRGEKLFF.

The chain recombines TRBV19 with TRBJ1-4, with 10 bases identical to TRBD1. The ends lost 3 bases at V and 5 bases at J; junction bases unmatched: 0. The length of the CDR3 is 14 residues. Germline V gives CDR1 LNHDA, CDR2 SQIVND (reference sequence). The CDR3 loop reads CASSMGQGNEKLFF. CDR3 bases: TGTGCCAGTAGTATGGGACAGGGGAATGAAAAACTGTTTTTT. The whole variable domain, filled in from reference TRBV19 and TRBJ1-4, reads DGGITQSPKYLFRKEGQNVTLSCEQNLNHDAMYWYRQDPGQGLRLIYYSQIVNDFQKGDIAEGYSVSREKKESFPLTVTSAQKNPTAFYLCASSMGQGNEKLFFGSGTQLSVL.

Ten or more counts support this clonotype. The rearrangement joins TRBV28 to TRBJ1-2, with D hard to call. Trimming took off 4 bases at V and 7 bases at J, with 16 bases between the two ends. The CDR3 length is 14 residues. Germline values: CDR1 MDHEN, CDR2 SYDVKM. The CDR3 nucleotides are TGTGCCAGCAGTTCGCAGGCCCGTGAAACTGGCTACACCTTC. It encodes CASSSQARETGYTF.

This clonotype was observed at least ten times. The chain links TRBV7-8 to TRBJ1-5; D is possibly TRBD1 (5 bases). This CDR3 is built from 15 residues. With 8 bases removed from V and 7 bases from J, the gap between germline ends came to 21 bases. Germline V gives CDR1 SGHVS, CDR2 FQNEAQ. Here the CDR3 DNA reads TGTGCCAGCTCCTCCCGGGGGGGTAGGAAACAGCCCCAGCATTTT. Translating gives CASSSRGGRKQPQHF.

The rearrangement uses TRBV5-4 and TRBJ2-2; 10 positions match TRBD1. Trimming at V came to 4 bases and at J to 4 bases, leaving 4 bases not matched to a gene. This CDR3 is 15 amino acids long. The germline V gene encodes CDR1 SGHNT and CDR2 YYREEE (reference sequence). The CDR3 DNA reads as TGTGCCAGCAGCCGGGGGACAGGGGTCACCGGGGAGCTGTTTTTT. Translating gives CASSRGTGVTGELFF. Looking up the rest from reference TRBV5-4 and TRBJ2-2 gives the full variable domain: ETGVTQSPTHLIKTRGQQVTLRCSSQSGHNTVSWYQQALGQGPQFIFQYYREEENGRGNFPPRFSGLQFPNYSSELNVNALELDDSALYLCASSRGTGVTGELFFGEGSRLTVL.

The chain links TRBV24-1 to TRBJ2-5; D may match TRBD1 or TRBD2 (6 bases each). Looked up from germline, CDR1 is KGHDR and CDR2 is SFDVKD. The CDR3 is made up of 16 amino acids. V was trimmed by 3 bases and J by 4 bases, leaving 17 bases between them. The CDR3 nucleotides read TGTGCCACCAGTGATCCTTGGGGGGCACAAGGAGAGACCCAGTACTTC. The encoded protein is CATSDPWGAQGETQYF.

The chain carries TRBV7-3 and TRBJ2-3; TRBD2 matches 9 bases. V lost 2 bases, J lost 4 bases, and 7 bases stayed unmatched. This CDR3 contains 16 residues. In germline, CDR1 is SGHTA, CDR2 FQGTGA. CDR3 DNA: TGTGCCAGCAGCTTATCAGGCGGGAGGGCCTCAGATACGCAGTATTTT. Translating gives CASSLSGGRASDTQYF. The full variable domain, in which reference TRBV7-3 and TRBJ2-3 provide the parts outside the CDR3, is GAGVSQTPSNKVTEKGKYVELRCDPISGHTALYWYRQSLGQGPEFLIYFQGTGAADDSGLPNDRFFAVRPEGSVSTLKIQRTERGDSAVYLCASSLSGGRASDTQYFGPGTRLTVL.

The rearrangement uses TRBV6-5 and TRBJ2-1, with TRBD2 matching 13 bases. The CDR3 totals 15 residues. With 5 bases clipped from V and 7 bases from J, the junction kept 5 bases outside the gene matches. Germline lookup yields CDR1 MNHEY and CDR2 SVGAGI. CDR3 in amino acids: CASSHPGLAGNEQFF. CDR3 nucleotides: TGTGCCAGCAGTCACCCGGGACTAGCGGGGAATGAGCAGTTCTTC.

This clonotype was seen many times. The V and J genes are TRBV11-2 and TRBJ2-5, with TRBD2 as a possible D gene (5 bases). This CDR3 has 13 amino acids. Trimming stripped 6 bases from V and 4 bases from J, with 12 bases between. CDR1 is SGHAT, CDR2 FQNNGV, per germline. The CDR3 region has the DNA TGTGCCAGCAGGCTGGGAGACGGAGAGACCCAGTACTTC. Amino acids: CASRLGDGETQYF.

This chain joins TRBV20-1 and TRBJ1-5; maybe TRBD1 (6 bases). This CDR3 comprises 14 residues. V was clipped by 4 bases and J by 1 base, with 11 bases between them. Germline V gives CDR1 DFQATT, CDR2 SNEGSKA (reference sequence). Here the CDR3 reads CSAISGESNQPQHF. CDR3 bases: TGCAGTGCTATTTCAGGGGAGAGCAATCAGCCCCAGCATTTT.

V usage is TRBV9 and J usage is TRBJ1-1; tentatively, D is TRBD1 (6 bases). V was cut by 3 bases and J by 7 bases, with 10 bases left in between. CDR1 and CDR2 (germline): SGDLS, YYNGEE. This CDR3 is built from 12 residues. The CDR3 sequence: CASSAIQGEAFF. The CDR3 nucleotides read TGTGCCAGCAGCGCAATACAGGGTGAAGCTTTCTTT.